This T cell receptor (beta chain) derives from a study of response to subunit inactivated influenza vaccine. General study findings and limits: Authors suggested that a seasonal influenza vaccination recruits few new T cells each time.

TCRdb re-analysed the RT-PCR reads in MiXCR, keeping a single row per CDR3 protein. Of approximately 530,000 distinct CDR3 sequences listed, under 15% are singletons. Turning to this clonotype: Its antigen is not known. One end of the junction is discordant with germline, which a read error may explain.

CDR3 length equals 18 residues. Germline lookup yields CDR1 DFQATT and CDR2 SNEGSKA (reference sequence). This TCR derives from a man aged 45-65 years who received an inactivated influenza vaccine. The specimen comprised PBMCs from blood, sampled 45 days after vaccination. The V call is TRBV20-1, the J call TRBJ1-2; perhaps TRBD1 as D (6 bases). The CDR3 DNA follows: TGCAGTGCTAGGGTGGGGGCAGCGAGTCATCACTTCCTTCAAAGCGACCACTTC. It is translated as CSARVGAASHHFLQSDHF.